These T cell receptor beta chains were read from a single sample in a study of T cell changes during pregnancy in multiple sclerosis. Using immunoSEQ multiplex PCR, the repertoire was profiled, and TCRdb retains in-frame clones only, with some absent. The sample consists of roughly 70,000 clones, around nine tenths of them appearing once. The source material was peripheral blood, sampled in the third trimester of pregnancy. The receptors here all came from a female donor with multiple sclerosis, enrolled in a pregnancy study. The CDR3 runs from the conserved cysteine through the conserved F or W. A D gene is named only where the DNA matches it firmly. Clone size, where shown, is once, few, many, or a class for clones that have expanded.

V	size	J	D	CDR3	DNA
TRBV6-1	once	TRBJ1-4	TRBD1	CASSGGSGGVEKLFF	TGTGCCAGCAGTGGCGGGTCAGGGGGTGTGGAAAAACTGTTTTTT
TRBV6-4	-	TRBJ2-1	TRBD1	CASSGDRDRVCEQFF	TGTGCCAGCAGTGGCGACCGGGACAGGGTGTGTGAGCAGTTCTTC
TRBV6-1	-	TRBJ1-1	TRBD1	CASSMWGTVNTEAFF	TGTGCCAGCAGCATGTGGGGGACAGTGAACACTGAAGCTTTCTTT
TRBV14	-	TRBJ2-1	TRBD2	CASSQAGGRGNEQFF	TGTGCCAGCAGCCAAGCGGGGGGGCGCGGGAATGAGCAGTTCTTC
TRBV11-1	-	TRBJ2-1	-	CASSFGSYNEQFF	TGTGCCAGCAGCTTCGGGAGCTACAATGAGCAGTTCTTC
TRBV27	-	TRBJ2-6	-	CASSLLGLQGSGANVLTF	TGTGCCAGCAGTTTATTGGGTTTACAGGGCTCTGGGGCCAACGTCCTGACTTTC
TRBV27	-	TRBJ2-1	TRBD1	CASSPGTGGGQQFF	TGTGCCAGCAGTCCCGGGACAGGGGGCGGTCAGCAGTTCTTC
TRBV7-2	-	TRBJ1-5	TRBD1	CASSLWEQGNSNQPQHF	TGTGCCAGCAGCCTTTGGGAACAGGGGAATTCTAATCAGCCCCAGCATTTT
TRBV30	-	TRBJ2-3	-	CAWSDTGRSGTDTQYF	TGTGCCTGGAGTGATACGGGGCGGAGCGGGACAGATACGCAGTATTTT
TRBV6-5	-	TRBJ2-3	-	CASRTSSYTDTQYF	TGTGCCAGCCGCACTAGCTCATATACAGATACGCAGTATTTT
TRBV2	-	TRBJ2-7	TRBD1	CASTYASGGEQYF	TGTGCCAGCACCTACGCATCAGGGGGCGAGCAGTACTTC
TRBV4-2	-	TRBJ2-3	-	CASSQDQGLLTDTQYF	TGTGCCAGCAGCCAAGATCAGGGGCTTCTCACAGATACGCAGTATTTT
TRBV30	-	TRBJ2-7	-	CAWSAGMFEQYF	TGTGCCTGGAGTGCGGGGATGTTCGAGCAGTACTTC
TRBV6-5	-	TRBJ1-1	-	CASSYGLLNTEAFF	TGTGCCAGCAGTTATGGGCTTTTGAACACTGAAGCTTTCTTT
TRBV27	-	TRBJ2-7	TRBD1	CASSRTGGWYEQYF	TGTGCCAGCAGCCGGACAGGGGGTTGGTACGAGCAGTACTTC
TRBV4-2	-	TRBJ1-1	TRBD1	CASSQDRDRVMNTEAFF	TGTGCCAGCAGCCAAGACCGGGACAGGGTCATGAACACTGAAGCTTTCTTT
TRBV7-9	-	TRBJ2-7	-	CASSTSGGLDEQYF	TGTGCCAGCAGCACCTCCGGGGGGCTCGACGAGCAGTACTTC
TRBV30	-	TRBJ1-2	-	CAWSVGGARGYTF	TGTGCCTGGAGTGTTGGGGGCGCGCGGGGCTACACCTTC
TRBV7-6	-	TRBJ1-1	TRBD1	CASSLAVQGGTEAFF	TGTGCCAGCAGCTTAGCCGTACAGGGGGGCACTGAAGCTTTCTTT
TRBV10-3	-	TRBJ1-3	TRBD1	CAISGTGTGNTIYF	TGTGCCATCAGTGGGACAGGTACTGGAAACACCATATATTTT
TRBV6-1	-	TRBJ1-2	-	CASSTGYGYTF	TGTGCCAGCAGCACAGGCTATGGCTACACCTTC
TRBV6-5	-	TRBJ2-3	TRBD1	CASSLLQGAGTDTQYF	TGTGCCAGCAGTTTGCTACAGGGGGCTGGCACAGATACGCAGTATTTT
TRBV28	-	TRBJ1-2	-	CASQTAVGPLYGYTF	TGTGCCAGCCAAACGGCAGTTGGGCCCCTCTATGGCTACACCTTC
TRBV4-3	-	TRBJ2-7	TRBD1	CASSQDGTGAYEQYF	TGCGCCAGCAGCCAAGATGGCACAGGGGCGTACGAGCAGTACTTC
TRBV19	-	TRBJ2-7	-	CASSTIQGGEQYF	TGTGCCAGTAGTACCATACAGGGCGGCGAGCAGTACTTC
TRBV2	-	TRBJ2-7	-	CASRRNRAEQYF	TGTGCCAGCAGGAGAAACAGGGCCGAGCAGTACTTC
TRBV7-9	-	TRBJ1-3	-	CASSFENSNTIYF	TGTGCCAGCAGCTTCGAGAACTCAAACACCATATATTTT
TRBV30	-	TRBJ2-7	-	CAWSASEEQYF	TGTGCCTGGAGTGCGAGTGAGGAGCAGTACTTC
TRBV28	few	TRBJ2-7	-	CASSPFMVQQSGRYEQYF	TGTGCCAGCAGTCCTTTTATGGTCCAACAGTCTGGAAGATACGAGCAGTACTTC
TRBV11-2	-	TRBJ2-3	-	CASSLFFTDTQYF	TGTGCCAGCAGTCTCTTCTTCACAGATACGCAGTATTTT
TRBV29-1	-	TRBJ2-1	-	CSVVSIGLRGEQFF	TGCAGCGTTGTATCTATAGGTCTCAGGGGTGAGCAGTTCTTC
TRBV5-1	-	TRBJ2-3	-	CASSYPEQGLPTDTQYF	TGCGCCAGCAGTTATCCAGAACAGGGATTACCCACAGATACGCAGTATTTT
TRBV9	-	TRBJ2-3	-	CASSVRAEGDTQYF	TGTGCCAGCAGCGTAAGGGCAGAGGGAGATACGCAGTATTTT
TRBV11-1	once	TRBJ1-1	-	CASDQGDTEAFF	TGTGCCAGCGACCAGGGTGACACTGAAGCTTTCTTT
TRBV11-1	-	TRBJ2-1	TRBD1	CASRGGQGAYNEQFF	TGTGCCAGCAGGGGGGGACAGGGGGCCTACAATGAGCAGTTCTTC
TRBV2	-	TRBJ1-1	-	CASSLNTEAFF	TGTGCCAGCAGCTTGAACACTGAAGCTTTCTTT
TRBV5-8	-	TRBJ2-1	TRBD1	CASSSRDRGMAIGYNEQFF	TGTGCCAGCAGCTCCCGGGACAGGGGCATGGCTATAGGCTACAATGAGCAGTTCTTC
TRBV5-1	-	TRBJ2-7	-	CASSGSGSRPERYEQYF	TGCGCCAGCAGCGGGTCAGGGTCTAGACCCGAGAGATACGAGCAGTACTTC
TRBV6-5	-	TRBJ1-2	-	CASSFPAGHYGYTF	TGTGCCAGCAGTTTCCCCGCGGGCCACTATGGCTACACCTTC
TRBV28	-	TRBJ2-4	TRBD2	CASSLRGGRALSQNIQYF	TGTGCCAGCAGTTTAAGGGGCGGGAGGGCTTTGTCCCAAAACATTCAGTACTTC
TRBV5-1	-	TRBJ2-7	TRBD1	CASSSTGVTYEQYF	TGCGCCAGCAGCTCGACAGGGGTCACCTACGAGCAGTACTTC
TRBV6-1	few	TRBJ1-5	TRBD1	CASSETTGLYLNQPQHF	TGTGCCAGCAGTGAGACGACAGGGCTATATCTCAATCAGCCCCAGCATTTT
TRBV7-3	-	TRBJ1-6	-	CASSLQGHNSPLHF	TGTGCCAGCAGCTTACAGGGGCATAATTCACCCCTCCACTTT
TRBV7-9	-	TRBJ1-2	-	CASSLRDSYGYTF	TGTGCCAGCAGCTTACGCGACAGCTATGGCTACACCTTC
TRBV7-2	-	TRBJ2-2	-	CAREQENTGELFF	TGTGCCAGGGAACAGGAGAACACCGGGGAGCTGTTTTTT
TRBV7-9	-	TRBJ2-1	TRBD1	CASSSGQGAYNEQFF	TGTGCCAGCAGCTCAGGACAGGGGGCCTACAATGAGCAGTTCTTC
TRBV19	once	TRBJ1-2	-	CASSLTGRRYGYTF	TGTGCCAGTAGTCTAACAGGTAGACGCTATGGCTACACCTTC
TRBV18	-	TRBJ1-2	-	CASSPPSQAYGYTF	TGTGCCAGCTCACCACCGAGTCAGGCCTATGGCTACACCTTC
TRBV30	-	TRBJ1-6	TRBD1	CAVQGAGNSPLHF	TGTGCCGTACAGGGGGCAGGTAATTCACCCCTCCACTTT
TRBV4-2	-	TRBJ2-3	TRBD2	CASRLAGTDTQYF	TGTGCCAGCAGACTAGCGGGCACAGATACGCAGTATTTT
TRBV19	once	TRBJ1-2	-	CASSFDRYGYTF	TGTGCCAGTAGCTTCGACAGGTACGGCTACACCTTC